This T cell receptor beta chain was captured in a study of T cell changes during pregnancy in multiple sclerosis. Data came from immunoSEQ multiplex PCR; TCRdb stores just in-frame clones and leaves some out. The repertoire holds around 25,000 clones, roughly 90% seen once, with around 8% in the top ten. There are a few counts of this clone. CDR3 size: 17 residues. The V end was cut by 3 bases, the J end by 5 bases, with 20 bases between. The germline V gene has CDR1 LNHNV and CDR2 YYDKDF (reference sequence). The genes are TRBV15 and TRBJ1-5; possible D gene TRBD1, 5 bases. The sequences come from CD8+ T cells from peripheral blood mononuclear cells, collected in the second trimester of pregnancy. This TCR was sampled from a female donor with multiple sclerosis, enrolled in a pregnancy study. The CDR3 nucleotides are TGTGCCACCAGCAGCCCCATGGGGGACTGGCTAGATCAGCCCCAGCATTTT. It specifies CATSSPMGDWLDQPQHF.